The 21 T cell receptor beta chains below come from one sample, sequenced in a study of T cell repertoires in cytomegalovirus infection. TCRdb fed the reads into MiXCR, producing one record per CDR3 protein. Of under 800,000 distinct CDR3 sequences listed, 20% to 25% are singletons. The sample was CD8+ T cells from PBMCs. The origin of the receptors is a human donor in good health (CMV status not recorded). Some clones in this sample may be carry-over from other donors' samples.

This clonotype has a handful of counts. This chain connects TRBV2 to TRBJ2-5; TRBD1 might be the D (6 bases). Trimming removed 1 base at V and 1 base at J, with 10 bases between. CDR1 and CDR2 (germline): SNHLY, FYNNEI. The CDR3 is made up of 15 amino acids. This CDR3 is CASSEGGQLQETQYF. The CDR3 DNA follows: TGTGCCAGCAGTGAAGGGGGGCAGCTCCAAGAGACCCAGTACTTC.

This clonotype has more than one count but fewer than ten. The genes are TRBV10-3 and TRBJ2-7; TRBD1 matches 11 bases. Germline V gene sequence: CDR1 ENHRY, CDR2 SYGVKD. The CDR3 totals 13 residues. Trimming removed 6 bases from V and 6 bases from J; junction bases left unmatched: 4. The CDR3 sequence: CAIRIGTGGEQYF. DNA of the CDR3: TGTGCCATCAGAATTGGGACAGGGGGCGAGCAGTACTTC.

The chain couples TRBV28 to TRBJ2-7; D might be TRBD1 (6 bases). V was pared by 6 bases and J by 6 bases, with 18 bases between. The length of the CDR3 is 14 residues. Looked up from germline, CDR1 is MDHEN and CDR2 is SYDVKM. CDR3 bases: TGTGCCAGCAGCCAAACATGGGGCAGGGGCGAGCAGTACTTC. Protein product: CASSQTWGRGEQYF.

V usage is TRBV20-1 and J usage is TRBJ2-7, with TRBD1 matching 7 bases. This CDR3 region has 15 residues. Germline V gene lookup returns CDR1 DFQATT and CDR2 SNEGSKA (reference sequence). With 4 bases clipped from V and 3 bases from J, the junction kept 12 bases outside the gene matches. The CDR3 DNA reads TGCAGTGCTACCCACGACAGGGTTCAGAGCTACGAGCAGTACTTC. Residues: CSATHDRVQSYEQYF.

Worth noting for this clonotype: Given a much more abundant clone one base away, this may be a read error. This sequence joins TRBV7-9 and TRBJ1-5, with 7 bases aligning to TRBD1. Per the germline V gene, CDR1 is SEHNR and CDR2 is FQNEAQ (reference sequence). V shed 5 bases and J 2 bases; nucleotides not matched to a gene: 9. This CDR3 has 16 amino acids. DNA of the CDR3: TGTGCCAGCAGCCCGGAGACAGGGCTCCGCAATCAGCCCCAGCATTTT. Its protein product is CASSPETGLRNQPQHF.

This clonotype was found a few times. The rearrangement joins TRBV7-6 to TRBJ2-5; TRBD1 aligns across 8 bases. V lost 6 bases, J lost 2 bases, and 2 bases stayed unmatched. Germline values: CDR1 SGHVS, CDR2 FNYEAQ. This CDR3 region has 13 residues. DNA of the CDR3: TGTGCCAGCAGGAGACAGGGGCAAGAGACCCAGTACTTC. It yields the protein CASRRQGQETQYF.

This clonotype came up a few times. The J gene is TRBJ1-2, the V gene TRBV13, with D uncertain. Between the trimmed V and J ends, which lost 4 bases and 6 bases, there was a span of 15 bases. The CDR3 length is 14 residues. Germline CDR1 is PRHDT and CDR2 is FYEKMQ (reference sequence). In DNA form, the CDR3 reads TGTGCCAGCAGCTCGTCGGGTAGGACGCATGGCTACACCTTC. This sequence encodes CASSSSGRTHGYTF.

In its sample, this clonotype was seen many times. V is TRBV7-9 and J is TRBJ2-7; 8 bases map to TRBD1. V gave up 4 bases and J gave up 2 bases; unmatched junction bases: 13. Germline lookup yields CDR1 SEHNR and CDR2 FQNEAQ (reference sequence). The CDR3 length is 17 residues. CDR3 nucleotides: TGTGCCAGCAGCTCTACGCGGGATGACAGGGGCCCCTACGAGCAGTACTTC. This gives the protein CASSSTRDDRGPYEQYF.

There are a few counts of this clonotype. This rearrangement joins TRBV29-1 to TRBJ1-2, with D possibly matching TRBD1 (5 bases). V lost 6 bases, J lost 4 bases, and 15 bases lay in between. CDR3 length equals 13 residues. Germline-derived CDR1 and CDR2 are SQVTM and ANQGSEA. CDR3 coding DNA: TGCAGCGTCCTAGGGGAACGTTTCTATGGCTACACCTTC. Translating gives CSVLGERFYGYTF. The whole variable domain, filled in from reference TRBV29-1 and TRBJ1-2, reads SAVISQKPSRDICQRGTSLTIQCQVDSQVTMMFWYRQQPGQSLTLIATANQGSEATYESGFVIDKFPISRPNLTFSTLTVSNMSPEDSSIYLCSVLGERFYGYTFGSGTRLTVV.

The rearrangement uses TRBV6-2 or TRBV6-3 and TRBJ2-7; 9 bases align to TRBD1. The CDR3 consists of 14 residues. The J segment lost 3 bases and the V segment lost 2 bases, leaving 2 bases of the junction unmatched. From germline, CDR1 is MNHEY and CDR2 SVGEGT. Written as DNA, the CDR3 is TGTGCCAGCAGTTACGGGACAGGGTTCTACGAGCAGTACGTC. It translates to CASSYGTGFYEQYV.

Only a few counts were recorded for this clonotype. The chain links TRBV20-1 to TRBJ2-1, with 7 bases fitting TRBD2. Germline CDR1 and CDR2: DFQATT and SNEGSKA (reference sequence). The CDR3 is made up of 12 amino acids. The ends lost 6 bases at V and 7 bases at J; junction bases unmatched: 6. The CDR3 region has the DNA TGCAGTGCCGTCGGGGAGGGAAATGAGCAGTTCTTC. This gives the protein CSAVGEGNEQFF.

The chain is built from TRBV5-4 and TRBJ2-1, with TRBD2 as a possible D gene (7 bases). The germline CDR1 and CDR2 sequences are SGHNT and YYREEE (reference sequence). This CDR3 has 15 amino acids. With 6 bases removed from V and 6 bases from J, the gap between germline ends came to 19 bases. For the CDR3, the DNA is TGTGCCAGCACCAGAATAGGGGGGGCCGCCAATGAGCAGTTCTTC. Encoded protein: CASTRIGGAANEQFF.

There are a few counts of this clonotype. The chain uses TRBV5-5 and TRBJ2-1; 7 bases line up with TRBD2. Trimming cost V 4 bases and J 7 bases; bases outside gene matches: 11. The CDR3 totals 15 residues. Germline V gene lookup returns CDR1 SGHKS and CDR2 YYEKEE (reference sequence). CDR3 in amino acids: CASSPTASGGNEQFF. In DNA form, the CDR3 reads TGTGCCAGCAGCCCGACGGCTAGCGGAGGGAATGAGCAGTTCTTC.

This clonotype was counted many times. This chain joins TRBV6-2 or TRBV6-3 and TRBJ2-7; D is unclear. Trimming removed 2 bases from V and 3 bases from J, with 5 bases in between. Germline V gene sequence: CDR1 MNHEY, CDR2 SVGEGT. The CDR3 is 12 amino acids. CDR3 loop: CASSYNSYEQYV. The CDR3, as DNA: TGTGCCAGCAGTTACAACAGCTACGAGCAGTACGTC.

A few counts support this clonotype. The chain combines TRBV7-9 with TRBJ2-7; either TRBD1 or TRBD2 may fit D (5 bases each). This CDR3 region has 13 residues. CDR1 and CDR2 from the germline V gene are SEHNR and FQNEAQ (reference sequence). V shed 5 bases and J shed 5 bases, with 13 bases lying between them. The CDR3 is CASSLGTWNEQYF. In DNA, the CDR3 is TGTGCCAGCAGCCTAGGGACGTGGAACGAGCAGTACTTC.

The chain is built from TRBV5-4 and TRBJ2-2; perhaps TRBD2 as D (5 bases). The CDR3 extends over 18 amino acids. CDR1 SGHNT and CDR2 YYREEE come from the germline V gene (reference sequence). V lost 6 bases, J lost 0 bases, and 21 bases lay in between. In nucleotides, the CDR3 is TGTGCCAGCATCCAAAGGGATAGCGCCCCGTCGAACACCGGGGAGCTGTTTTTT. This sequence encodes CASIQRDSAPSNTGELFF. The entire variable domain, with the rest obtained from reference TRBV5-4 and TRBJ2-2, is as follows: ETGVTQSPTHLIKTRGQQVTLRCSSQSGHNTVSWYQQALGQGPQFIFQYYREEENGRGNFPPRFSGLQFPNYSSELNVNALELDDSALYLCASIQRDSAPSNTGELFFGEGSRLTVL.

This clonotype occurred many times. The chain couples TRBV7-6 to TRBJ1-4, with D maybe TRBD1 (5 bases). Germline values: CDR1 SGHVS, CDR2 FNYEAQ. Trimming stripped 0 bases from V and 7 bases from J, with 12 bases between. The CDR3 is 15 amino acids. CDR3 coding DNA: TGTGCCAGCAGCTTAGCGGCAGGGAGGAGTGAAAAACTGTTTTTT. It is translated as CASSLAAGRSEKLFF.

In this sample, this clonotype turned up a few times. The rearrangement links TRBV4-1 to TRBJ2-3, with 13 bases aligning to TRBD2. The CDR3 runs to 20 residues. With V trimmed by 1 base and J by 4 bases, 14 bases remained unmatched. CDR1 and CDR2 from the germline V gene are MGHRA and YSYEKL. CDR3 DNA sequence: TGCGCCAGCAGCCAAGTCGGGGAAAAACGACTAGCGGGGGGCCCAGATACGCAGTATTTT. Translating gives CASSQVGEKRLAGGPDTQYF.

Concerning this clonotype: Possible read error: a much larger clone is one base away. The gene calls are TRBV7-9 and TRBJ2-7; D gene unclear. Trimming pared 3 bases from V and 6 bases from J, leaving 12 bases between. In germline, CDR1 is SEHNR, CDR2 FQNEAQ (reference sequence). The CDR3 contains 13 residues. The CDR3 sequence: CASSFGRNCEQYF. The CDR3 nucleotides read TGTGCCAGCAGCTTCGGCCGGAACTGCGAGCAGTACTTC.

V usage is TRBV4-3 and J usage is TRBJ2-5; D may be TRBD1 or TRBD2 (5 bases each). CDR1 LGHNA and CDR2 YSLEER come from the germline V gene. Trimming shortened V by 1 base and J by 5 bases, and 11 bases separated the two germline ends. CDR3 length: 14 amino acids. The CDR3 here is CASSQGGPTETQYF. The CDR3 bases are TGCGCCAGCAGCCAAGGGGGACCGACCGAGACCCAGTACTTC.

This clonotype was found a few times. The CDR3 sequence is CASSQVSYSRTNEKLFF. The CDR3 DNA is TGTGCCAGCAGCCAAGTCAGCTACAGTCGAACTAATGAAAAACTGTTTTTT. This sequence joins TRBV14 and TRBJ1-4, with D uncertain. CDR3 length: 17 residues. V gave up 1 base and J gave up 1 base, with 13 bases separating them. Germline loops: CDR1 SGHDN, CDR2 FVKESK. Variable domain in full (rest from reference TRBV14 and TRBJ1-4): EAGVTQFPSHSVIEKGQTVTLRCDPISGHDNLYWYRRVMGKEIKFLLHFVKESKQDESGMPNNRFLAERTGGTYSTLKVQPAELEDSGVYFCASSQVSYSRTNEKLFFGSGTQLSVL.